This T cell receptor (beta chain) is from a study of cytomegalovirus exposure and HLA in healthy donors. Use of 60 Vbeta and 13 Jbeta primers characterized the PCR. Clones were sequenced by immunoSEQ multiplex PCR, and TCRdb holds only the in-frame ones, with some missing. The profile covers fewer than 40,000 clones, with 65% appearing a single time and 20% to 25% taken by the ten largest. Study-wide results and limits: A missense DCLRE1C variant was associated with V- and J-gene trimming of TCR beta chains in a later analysis, and an independent cohort replicated the association.

In regard to this clone: What it binds is not known.

The CDR3 runs to 16 residues. CDR1 is GTSNPN, CDR2 SVGIG, per germline (reference sequence). V was pared by 2 bases and J by 4 bases, with 15 bases between. The rearrangement links TRBV30 to TRBJ1-6; D uncertain. The specimen sequenced was PBMCs. This TCR derives from a man in his fifties or sixties in good health and CMV-seropositive. CDR3 coding DNA: TGTGCCTGGAGTATCCGACCTCGGGAATATAATTCACCCCTCCACTTT. Translated: CAWSIRPREYNSPLHF. The variable domain in full, completed from reference TRBV30 and TRBJ1-6, reads SQTIHQWPATLVQPVGSPLSLECTVEGTSNPNLYWYRQAAGRGLQLLFYSVGIGQISSEVPQNLSASRPQDRQFILSSKKLLLSDSGFYLCAWSIRPREYNSPLHFGNGTRLTVT.